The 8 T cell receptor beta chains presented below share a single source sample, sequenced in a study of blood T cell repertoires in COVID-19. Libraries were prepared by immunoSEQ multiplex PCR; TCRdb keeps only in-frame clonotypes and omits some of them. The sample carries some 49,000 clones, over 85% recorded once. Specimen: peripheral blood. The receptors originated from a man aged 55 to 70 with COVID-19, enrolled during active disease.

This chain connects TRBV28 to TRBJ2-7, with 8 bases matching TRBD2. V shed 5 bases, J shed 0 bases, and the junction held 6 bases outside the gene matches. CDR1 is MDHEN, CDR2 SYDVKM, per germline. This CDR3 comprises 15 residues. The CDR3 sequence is CASSKGLALSYEQYF. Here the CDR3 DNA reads TGTGCCAGCAGTAAAGGACTAGCCCTCTCCTACGAGCAGTACTTC.

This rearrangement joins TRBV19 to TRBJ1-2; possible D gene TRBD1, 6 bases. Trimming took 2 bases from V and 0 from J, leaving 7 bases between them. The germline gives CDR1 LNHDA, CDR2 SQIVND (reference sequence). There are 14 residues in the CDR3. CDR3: CASSIRTANYGYTF. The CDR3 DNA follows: TGTGCCAGTAGTATAAGGACAGCTAACTATGGCTACACCTTC.

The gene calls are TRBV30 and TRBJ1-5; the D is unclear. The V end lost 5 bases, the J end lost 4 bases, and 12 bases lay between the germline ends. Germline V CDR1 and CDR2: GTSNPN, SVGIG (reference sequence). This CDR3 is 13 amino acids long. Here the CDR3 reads CAWQSRENQPQHF. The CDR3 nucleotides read TGTGCCTGGCAAAGCCGGGAGAATCAGCCCCAGCATTTT.

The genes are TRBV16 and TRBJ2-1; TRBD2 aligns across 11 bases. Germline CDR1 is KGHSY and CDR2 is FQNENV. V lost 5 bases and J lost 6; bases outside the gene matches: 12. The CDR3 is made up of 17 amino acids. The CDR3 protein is CASSSVSGRVPGNEQFF. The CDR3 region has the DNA TGTGCCAGCAGCTCAGTTAGCGGGAGGGTCCCAGGCAATGAGCAGTTCTTC.

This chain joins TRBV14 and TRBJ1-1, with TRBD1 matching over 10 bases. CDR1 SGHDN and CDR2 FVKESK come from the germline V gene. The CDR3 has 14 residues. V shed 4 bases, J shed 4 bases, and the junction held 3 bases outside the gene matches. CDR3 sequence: CASSPRTGGTEAFF. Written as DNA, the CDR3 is TGTGCCAGCAGCCCGAGGACAGGGGGCACTGAAGCTTTCTTT.

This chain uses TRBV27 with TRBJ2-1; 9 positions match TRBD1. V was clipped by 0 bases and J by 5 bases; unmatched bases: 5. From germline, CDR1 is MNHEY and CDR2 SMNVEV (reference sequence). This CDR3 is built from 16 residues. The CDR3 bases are TGTGCCAGCAGTTTATCAGTGGGGACAGGGAACAATGAGCAGTTCTTC. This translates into CASSLSVGTGNNEQFF.

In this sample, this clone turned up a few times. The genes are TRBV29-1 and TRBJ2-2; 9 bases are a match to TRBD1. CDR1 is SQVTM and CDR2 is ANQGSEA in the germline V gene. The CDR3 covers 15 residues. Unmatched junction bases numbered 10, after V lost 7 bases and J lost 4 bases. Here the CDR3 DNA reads TGCAGCGCACGAACCGGGACAGGGTCCACCGGGGAGCTGTTTTTT. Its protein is CSARTGTGSTGELFF.

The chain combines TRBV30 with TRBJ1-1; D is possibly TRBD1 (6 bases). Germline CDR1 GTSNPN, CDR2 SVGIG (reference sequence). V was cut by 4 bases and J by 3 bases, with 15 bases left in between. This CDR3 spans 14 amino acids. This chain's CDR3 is CAWTLGAVHTEAFF. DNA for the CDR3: TGTGCCTGGACCCTGGGGGCGGTCCACACTGAAGCTTTCTTT.